This T cell receptor beta chain is from a study of T cell responses to AZD1222 COVID-19 vaccine. About the study: Pooled together were second doses at about 4 or about 12 weeks. Study-wide results and limits: Spike-wide coverage was observed for vaccine-associated CD4 TCRs, with dominant responses at 160-218 and 743-854.

Concerning this clone itself: The target antigen is unknown.

Only in-frame clones appear in the TCRdb table, and some are missing; sequencing was by immunoSEQ multiplex PCR. This sample has roughly 200,000 clones, with 70% to 90% found just once. This CDR3 has 14 amino acids. The V gene's germline CDR1 is LNHDA and CDR2 SQIVND (reference sequence). The V and J ends lost 3 bases and 5 bases respectively, with 13 bases between them. This chain uses TRBV19 with TRBJ2-5, with TRBD2 as a possible D gene (7 bases). The TCR was taken from an adult in good health. This specimen consisted of peripheral blood, obtained on day 0 of AZD1222 vaccination. The CDR3 DNA reads TGTGCCAGTAGTATGGGGGAGGGGGTGGAGACCCAGTACTTC. Translating gives CASSMGEGVETQYF.